What follows is one T cell receptor beta chain and its context. The target antigen is unknown. This sample was taken from a study of cytomegalovirus exposure and HLA in healthy donors. The CDR3 runs to 15 residues. V shed 1 base and J shed 6 bases, with 13 bases lying between them. Per germline, CDR1 LNHNV and CDR2 YYDKDF (reference sequence). Study results and caveats: According to a later analysis, TCR clusters from the first cohort tended to co-occur in the 120 or so validation repertoires.

Data came from immunoSEQ multiplex PCR; TCRdb stores just in-frame clones and leaves some out. The profile shows 200,000 to 300,000 clones, about 92% of them singletons. The chain employs TRBV15 and TRBJ1-5; D is possibly TRBD1 (5 bases). What was sequenced was PBMCs. The receptor's source is a woman aged 30 to 39 in good health and CMV-seronegative. Here the CDR3 reads CATSRGREALQPQHF. The CDR3 DNA reads as TGTGCCACCAGCAGAGGCAGGGAGGCACTTCAGCCCCAGCATTTT.